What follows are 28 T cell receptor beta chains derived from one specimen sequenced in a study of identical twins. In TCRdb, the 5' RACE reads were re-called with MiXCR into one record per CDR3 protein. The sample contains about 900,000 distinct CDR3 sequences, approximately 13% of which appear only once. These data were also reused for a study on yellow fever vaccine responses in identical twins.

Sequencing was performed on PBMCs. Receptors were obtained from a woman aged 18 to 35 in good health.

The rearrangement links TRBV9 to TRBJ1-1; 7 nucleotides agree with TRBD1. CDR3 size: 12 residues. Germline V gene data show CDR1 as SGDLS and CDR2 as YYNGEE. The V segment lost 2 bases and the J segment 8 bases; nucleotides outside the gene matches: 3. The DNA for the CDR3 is TGTGCCAGCAGCGTGCGGACAGGCGAAGCTTTCTTT. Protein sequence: CASSVRTGEAFF.

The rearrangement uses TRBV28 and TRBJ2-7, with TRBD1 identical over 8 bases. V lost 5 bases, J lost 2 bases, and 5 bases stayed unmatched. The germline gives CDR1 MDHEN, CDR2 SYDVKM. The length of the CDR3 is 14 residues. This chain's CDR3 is CASSPGQATYEQYV. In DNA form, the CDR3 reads TGTGCCAGCAGTCCGGGACAGGCGACCTACGAGCAGTACGTC.

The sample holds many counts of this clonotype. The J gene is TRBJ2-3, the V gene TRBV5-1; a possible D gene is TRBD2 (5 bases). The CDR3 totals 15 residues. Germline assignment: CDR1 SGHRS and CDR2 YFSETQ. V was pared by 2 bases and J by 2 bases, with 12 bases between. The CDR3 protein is CASSFLPGYTDTQYF. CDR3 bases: TGCGCCAGCAGCTTTTTGCCGGGATACACAGATACGCAGTATTTT.

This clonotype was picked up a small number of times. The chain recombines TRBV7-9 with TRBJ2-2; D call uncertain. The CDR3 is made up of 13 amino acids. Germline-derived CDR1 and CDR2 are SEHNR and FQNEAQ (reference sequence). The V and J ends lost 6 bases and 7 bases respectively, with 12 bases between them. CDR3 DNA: TGTGCCAGCAGTGCAATTGGAATCGGGGAGCTGTTTTTT. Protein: CASSAIGIGELFF.

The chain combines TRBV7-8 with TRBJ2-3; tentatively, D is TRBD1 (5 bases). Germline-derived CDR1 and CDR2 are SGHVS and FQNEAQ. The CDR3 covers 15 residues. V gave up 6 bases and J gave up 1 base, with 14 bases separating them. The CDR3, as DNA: TGTGCCAGCAGGGGGCCCAGGCTTGGCACAGATACGCAGTATTTT. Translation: CASRGPRLGTDTQYF.

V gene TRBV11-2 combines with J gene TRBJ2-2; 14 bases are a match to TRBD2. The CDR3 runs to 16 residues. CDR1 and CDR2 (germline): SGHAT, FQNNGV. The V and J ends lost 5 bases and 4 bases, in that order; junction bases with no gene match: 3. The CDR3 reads CASSGTSGSRTGELFF. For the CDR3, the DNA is TGTGCCAGCAGCGGGACTAGCGGGAGCCGCACCGGGGAGCTGTTTTTT. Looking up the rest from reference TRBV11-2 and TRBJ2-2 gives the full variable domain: EAGVAQSPRYKIIEKRQSVAFWCNPISGHATLYWYQQILGQGPKLLIQFQNNGVVDDSQLPKDRFSAERLKGVDSTLKIQPAKLEDSAVYLCASSGTSGSRTGELFFGEGSRLTVL.

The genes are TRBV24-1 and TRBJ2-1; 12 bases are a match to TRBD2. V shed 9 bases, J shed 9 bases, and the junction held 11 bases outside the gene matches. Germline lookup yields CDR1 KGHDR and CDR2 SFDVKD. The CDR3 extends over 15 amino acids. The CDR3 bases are TGTGCCACCGAGCGGGGGGGACTAGCGGGTGGTGAGCAGTTCTTC. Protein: CATERGGLAGGEQFF.

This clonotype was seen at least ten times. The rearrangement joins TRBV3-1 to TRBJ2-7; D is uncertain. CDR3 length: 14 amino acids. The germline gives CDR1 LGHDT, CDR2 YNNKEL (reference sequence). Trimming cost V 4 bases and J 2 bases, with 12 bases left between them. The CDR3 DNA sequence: TGTGCCAGCAGCCTAGGTGGGAAACCCTACGAGCAGTACTTC. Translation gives CASSLGGKPYEQYF.

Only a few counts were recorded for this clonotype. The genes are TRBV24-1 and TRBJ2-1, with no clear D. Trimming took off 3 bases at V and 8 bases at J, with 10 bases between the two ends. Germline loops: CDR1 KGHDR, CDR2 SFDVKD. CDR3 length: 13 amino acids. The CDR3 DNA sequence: TGTGCCACCAGTGATCCAGAATCTCATGAGCAGTTCTTC. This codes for CATSDPESHEQFF.

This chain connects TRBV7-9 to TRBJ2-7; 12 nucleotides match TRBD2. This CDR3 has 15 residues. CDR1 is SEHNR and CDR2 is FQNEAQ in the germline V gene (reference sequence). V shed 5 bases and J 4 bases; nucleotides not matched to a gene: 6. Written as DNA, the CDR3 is TGTGCCAGCAGCGCGACTAGCGGGAGAGGGTACGAGCAGTACTTC. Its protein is CASSATSGRGYEQYF.

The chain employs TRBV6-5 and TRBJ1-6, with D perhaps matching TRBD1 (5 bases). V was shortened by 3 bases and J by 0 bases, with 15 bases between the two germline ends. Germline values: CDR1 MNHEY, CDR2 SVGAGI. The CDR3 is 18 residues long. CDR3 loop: CASSYSETASSYNSPLHF. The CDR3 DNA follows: TGTGCCAGCAGTTATAGTGAGACAGCGAGCTCCTATAATTCACCCCTCCACTTT.

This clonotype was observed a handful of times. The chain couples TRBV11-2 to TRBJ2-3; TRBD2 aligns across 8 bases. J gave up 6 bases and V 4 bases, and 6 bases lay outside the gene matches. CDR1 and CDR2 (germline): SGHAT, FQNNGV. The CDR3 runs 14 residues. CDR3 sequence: CASSSLAGEDTQYF. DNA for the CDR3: TGTGCCAGCAGCTCCCTAGCGGGCGAGGATACGCAGTATTTT.

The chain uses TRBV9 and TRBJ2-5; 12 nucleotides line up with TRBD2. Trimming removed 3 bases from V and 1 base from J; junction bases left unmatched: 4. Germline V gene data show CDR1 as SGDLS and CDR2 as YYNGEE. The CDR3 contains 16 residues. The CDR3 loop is CASSAGLAGIQETQYF. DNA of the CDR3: TGTGCCAGCAGCGCAGGACTAGCGGGGATCCAAGAGACCCAGTACTTC.

CDR3 DNA sequence: TGCGCCAGCGGTTTCCCTTCTGAAAATACGCAGTATTTT. Its protein product is CASGFPSENTQYF. The chain joins TRBV5-1 to TRBJ2-3, with D uncertain. Germline V CDR1 and CDR2: SGHRS, YFSETQ. Between the trimmed V and J ends, which lost 7 bases and 7 bases, there was a span of 16 bases. This CDR3 has 13 residues. The full variable domain, in which reference TRBV5-1 and TRBJ2-3 provide the parts outside the CDR3, is KAGVTQTPRYLIKTRGQQVTLSCSPISGHRSVSWYQQTPGQGLQFLFEYFSETQRNKGNFPGRFSGRQFSNSRSEMNVSTLELGDSALYLCASGFPSENTQYFGPGTRLTVL.

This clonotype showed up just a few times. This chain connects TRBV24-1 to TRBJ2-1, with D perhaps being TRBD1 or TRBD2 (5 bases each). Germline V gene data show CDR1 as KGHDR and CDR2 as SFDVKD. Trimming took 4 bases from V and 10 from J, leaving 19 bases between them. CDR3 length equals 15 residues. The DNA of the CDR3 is TGTGCCACCAGTGACCGCCGGTCAGGGAGTGGCGAGCAGTTCTTC. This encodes CATSDRRSGSGEQFF.

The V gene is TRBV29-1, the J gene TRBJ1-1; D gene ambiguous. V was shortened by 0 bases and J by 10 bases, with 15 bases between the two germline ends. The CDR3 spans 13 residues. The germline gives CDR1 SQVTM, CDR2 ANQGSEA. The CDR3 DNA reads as TGCAGCGTTGAAGATGCAATTAGGGCTAGAGCTTTCTTT. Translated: CSVEDAIRARAFF. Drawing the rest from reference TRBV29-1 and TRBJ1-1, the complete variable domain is SAVISQKPSRDICQRGTSLTIQCQVDSQVTMMFWYRQQPGQSLTLIATANQGSEATYESGFVIDKFPISRPNLTFSTLTVSNMSPEDSSIYLCSVEDAIRARAFFGQGTRLTVV.

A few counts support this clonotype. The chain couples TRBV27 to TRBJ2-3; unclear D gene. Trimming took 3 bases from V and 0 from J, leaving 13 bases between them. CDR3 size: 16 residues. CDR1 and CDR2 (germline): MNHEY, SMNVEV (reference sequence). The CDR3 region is CASSFPPGLSTDTQYF. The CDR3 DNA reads TGTGCCAGCAGTTTCCCCCCCGGGCTTAGCACAGATACGCAGTATTTT.

CDR3 loop: CASSYGNPSYEQYF. The DNA for the CDR3 is TGTGCCAGCAGTTACGGGAACCCCTCCTACGAGCAGTACTTC. V gene TRBV6-5 combines with J gene TRBJ2-7, with D unclear. The CDR3 has 14 residues. Germline CDR1 MNHEY, CDR2 SVGAGI. Trimming removed 2 bases at V and 0 bases at J, with 8 bases between.

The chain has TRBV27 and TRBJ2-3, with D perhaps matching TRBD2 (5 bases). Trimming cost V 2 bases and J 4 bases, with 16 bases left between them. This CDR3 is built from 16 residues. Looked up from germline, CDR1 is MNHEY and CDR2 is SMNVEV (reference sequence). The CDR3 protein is CASSLIREEGPDTQYF. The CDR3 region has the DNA TGTGCCAGCAGTTTAATCCGGGAAGAGGGCCCAGATACGCAGTATTTT.

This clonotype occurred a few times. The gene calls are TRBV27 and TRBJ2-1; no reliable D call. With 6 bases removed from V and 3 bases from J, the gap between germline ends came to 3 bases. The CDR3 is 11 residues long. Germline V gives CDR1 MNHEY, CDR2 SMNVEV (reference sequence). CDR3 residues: CASRIYNEQFF. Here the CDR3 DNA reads TGTGCCAGCAGGATCTACAATGAGCAGTTCTTC.

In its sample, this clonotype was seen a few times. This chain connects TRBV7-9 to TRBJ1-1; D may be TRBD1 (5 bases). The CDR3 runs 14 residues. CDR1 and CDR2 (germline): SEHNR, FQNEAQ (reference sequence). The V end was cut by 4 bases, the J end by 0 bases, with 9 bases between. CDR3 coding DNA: TGTGCCAGCAGCTGGGACGGGATGAACACTGAAGCTTTCTTT. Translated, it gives CASSWDGMNTEAFF.

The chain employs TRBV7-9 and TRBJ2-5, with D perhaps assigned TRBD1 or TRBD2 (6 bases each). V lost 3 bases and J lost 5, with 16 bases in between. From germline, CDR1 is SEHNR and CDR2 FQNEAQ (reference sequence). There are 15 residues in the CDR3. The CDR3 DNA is TGTGCCAGCAGCTTCACACAGGGAGGAATGGAGACCCAGTACTTC. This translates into CASSFTQGGMETQYF.

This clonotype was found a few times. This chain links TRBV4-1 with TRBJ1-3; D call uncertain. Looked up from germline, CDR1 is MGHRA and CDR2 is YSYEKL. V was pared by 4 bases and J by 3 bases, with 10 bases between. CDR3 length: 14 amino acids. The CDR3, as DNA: TGCGCCAGCAGCCCCCGGACCTATGGAAACACCATATATTTT. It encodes CASSPRTYGNTIYF.

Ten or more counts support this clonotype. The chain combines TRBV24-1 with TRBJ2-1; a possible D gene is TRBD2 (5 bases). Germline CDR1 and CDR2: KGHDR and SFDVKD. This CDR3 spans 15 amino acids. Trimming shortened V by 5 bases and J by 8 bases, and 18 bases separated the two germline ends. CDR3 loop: CATSGSGRGSDEQFF. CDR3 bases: TGTGCCACCAGTGGCTCCGGGCGAGGGTCGGATGAGCAGTTCTTC.

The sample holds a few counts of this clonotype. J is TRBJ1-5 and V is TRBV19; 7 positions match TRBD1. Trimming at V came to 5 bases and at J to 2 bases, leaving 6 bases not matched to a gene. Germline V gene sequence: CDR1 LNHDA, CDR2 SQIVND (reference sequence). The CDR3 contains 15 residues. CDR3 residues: CASSQGQIRNQPQHF. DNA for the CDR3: TGTGCCAGTAGTCAGGGACAGATTCGCAATCAGCCCCAGCATTTT.

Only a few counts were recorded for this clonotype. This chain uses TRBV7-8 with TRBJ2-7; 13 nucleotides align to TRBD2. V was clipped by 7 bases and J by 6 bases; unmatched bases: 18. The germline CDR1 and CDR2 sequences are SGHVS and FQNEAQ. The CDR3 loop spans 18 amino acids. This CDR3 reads CASNPYPKTGLAGFEQYF. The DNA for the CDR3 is TGTGCCAGCAACCCCTACCCTAAGACGGGACTAGCGGGGTTCGAGCAGTACTTC.

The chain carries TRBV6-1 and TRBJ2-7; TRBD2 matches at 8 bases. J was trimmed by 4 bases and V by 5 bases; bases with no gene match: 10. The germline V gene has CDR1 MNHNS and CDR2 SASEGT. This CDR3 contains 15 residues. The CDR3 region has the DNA TGTGCCAGCAGTCTAAGGTATAGCGGGATATACGAGCAGTACTTC. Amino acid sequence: CASSLRYSGIYEQYF.

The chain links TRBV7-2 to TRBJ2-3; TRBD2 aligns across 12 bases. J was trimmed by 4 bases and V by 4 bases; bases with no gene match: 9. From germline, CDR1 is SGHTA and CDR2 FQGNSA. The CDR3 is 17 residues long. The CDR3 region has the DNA TGTGCCAGCAGCTCCCGACTAGCGGGAGATGGGGCAGATACGCAGTATTTT. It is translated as CASSSRLAGDGADTQYF.